These T cell receptor beta chains were read from a single sample in a study of beta chain features in type 1 diabetes. Data came from immunoSEQ multiplex PCR; TCRdb stores just in-frame clones and leaves some out. The sample has about 41,000 clones, approximately 61% seen once. The sample comprised Tregs from blood. The receptors shown here come from a young man with type 1 diabetes. Some clones in this sample may be carry-over from other donors' samples. Each CDR3 is given with its conserved first and last residue. The D gene is left open where the match is weak. Size is omitted from some rows. Given values are once, few, many or a class for expanded clones.

.	TRBJ2-7	TRBD1	TRBV4-1	TGCGCCAGCAGCCAAGGACAGGGGGACTCCTACGAGCAGTACTTC	CASSQGQGDSYEQYF
.	TRBJ2-3	TRBD2	TRBV5-4	TGTGCCAGCAGCCCCGCGGGGAGGGTTAGCACAGATACGCAGTATTTT	CASSPAGRVSTDTQYF
few	TRBJ1-2	.	TRBV4-1	TGCGCCAGCAGCCAAGATGGGGGGGCAGGGGTTCCTCTTGTTTATGGCTACACCTTC	CASSQDGGAGVPLVYGYTF
.	TRBJ2-2	.	TRBV2	TGTGCCAGCAGTGAGTCCCCGGGTGTTAATTGGAGCGCCGGGGAGCTGTTTTTT	CASSESPGVNWSAGELFF
.	TRBJ1-5	TRBD1	TRBV6-5	TGTGCCAGCAGTTACTCGGGACAGGGCGGCCAGCCCCAGCATTTT	CASSYSGQGGQPQHF
.	TRBJ2-3	TRBD2	TRBV2	TGTGCCAACCGGGAGGGTGGAGATACGCAGTATTTT	CANREGGDTQYF
.	TRBJ2-1	TRBD2	TRBV10-3	TGTGCCATCAGTACTAGCGGGGGGGCCGTCGGCAATGAGCAGTTCTTC	CAISTSGGAVGNEQFF
.	TRBJ1-2	.	TRBV5-1	TGCGCCAGCAGCTTGGAGGGGCTTCCCTATGGCTACACCTTC	CASSLEGLPYGYTF
.	TRBJ2-2	.	TRBV5-1	TGCGCCAGCAGTATCGATCAGGGTGGAAACACCGGGGAGCTGTTTTTT	CASSIDQGGNTGELFF
.	TRBJ2-7	.	TRBV11-2	TGTGCCAGCAGCTCGAGGGGGGGCGCTTCCTACGAGCAGTACTTC	CASSSRGGASYEQYF
.	TRBJ2-1	TRBD1	TRBV27	TGTGCCAGCAGTCGTTTACCGGGACAGGGGGCCCACAATGAGCAGTTCTTC	CASSRLPGQGAHNEQFF